The T cell receptor beta chain under discussion was sequenced for a study of CD8 T cells in ankylosing spondylitis. This clonotype appeared many times. Its cognate antigen is unknown. Study-wide points: Reportedly, significant enrichment of disease-linked clones occurred in matched ankylosing spondylitis synovial fluid.

TCRdb reprocessed the 5' RACE reads with MiXCR, giving one entry per CDR3 protein. Among approximately 240,000 distinct CDR3 sequences listed, more than 9% were seen once. Germline lookup yields CDR1 SGHKS and CDR2 YYEKEE (reference sequence). The V and J ends lost 4 bases and 1 base respectively, with 11 bases between them. The CDR3 is made up of 14 amino acids. This receptor was taken from a male donor with ankylosing spondylitis or in good health (not recorded which). Sequencing was done on a sample of blood, either unsorted or a sorted T cell fraction (not recorded which). This chain uses TRBV5-5 with TRBJ1-1; D possibly corresponds to TRBD1 (6 bases). CDR3 nucleotides: TGTGCCAGCAGCCTTGAGGGACAGAACACTGAAGCTTTCTTT. It codes for CASSLEGQNTEAFF.